The 14 T cell receptor beta chains presented below share a single source sample, sequenced in a study of T cell responses to AZD1222 COVID-19 vaccine. Sequencing used immunoSEQ multiplex PCR; TCRdb keeps in-frame clones, though not all of them. The sample has about 120,000 clones; roughly nine tenths are singletons. The specimen was peripheral blood, collected on day 0 of AZD1222 vaccination. The source of these receptors is an adult in good health.

CDR3 sequence: CAWRPGRGVGQPQHF. In nucleotides, the CDR3 is TGTGCCTGGAGGCCGGGACGCGGGGTGGGTCAGCCCCAGCATTTT. The rearrangement uses TRBV30 and TRBJ1-5; TRBD1 is a possible D gene (5 bases). V gave up 3 bases and J gave up 6 bases, with 18 bases separating them. Germline values: CDR1 GTSNPN, CDR2 SVGIG (reference sequence). This CDR3 has 15 amino acids.

This chain links TRBV7-8 with TRBJ2-7; 7 positions match TRBD1. This CDR3 region has 16 residues. V trimming: 5 bases; J trimming: 0 bases; junction bases outside the gene matches: 10. Germline V gene lookup returns CDR1 SGHVS and CDR2 FQNEAQ. CDR3 sequence (DNA): TGTGCCAGCAGCGTGTGGACAGGCCCGAGCTCCTACGAGCAGTACTTC. Its protein product is CASSVWTGPSSYEQYF.

CDR3 bases: TGTGCCACCAGTGCACCCGGGATGGTAGCTTATGGCTACACCTTC. Protein product: CATSAPGMVAYGYTF. The rearrangement uses TRBV24-1 and TRBJ1-2; D is undetermined. The germline gives CDR1 KGHDR, CDR2 SFDVKD. The CDR3 has 15 residues. V was pared by 5 bases and J by 5 bases, with 17 bases between.

The V and J genes are TRBV6-5 and TRBJ2-7, with 9 bases fitting TRBD2. Germline CDR1 is MNHEY and CDR2 is SVGAGI. The CDR3 totals 13 residues. V was clipped by 6 bases and J by 6 bases; unmatched bases: 6. The DNA of the CDR3 is TGTGCCAGCAGGTTAGCGGGAGCTCCCGAGCAGTACTTC. Residues: CASRLAGAPEQYF.

This chain uses TRBV18 with TRBJ1-5, with unresolved D. The germline gives CDR1 KGHSH, CDR2 LQKENI. V lost 2 bases, J lost 0 bases, and 8 bases lay in between. There are 15 residues in the CDR3. CDR3: CASSPRRDSNQPQHF. The DNA for the CDR3 is TGTGCCAGCTCACCAAGGAGAGATAGCAATCAGCCCCAGCATTTT.

The chain is built from TRBV7-8 and TRBJ1-5; 9 nucleotides align to TRBD1. The CDR3 extends over 13 amino acids. The V segment lost 5 bases and the J segment 4 bases; nucleotides outside the gene matches: 0. Germline V gene data show CDR1 as SGHVS and CDR2 as FQNEAQ. In nucleotides, the CDR3 is TGTGCCAGCAGCGGGACAGGGAATCAGCCCCAGCATTTT. It codes for CASSGTGNQPQHF.

For this clone: Compared with germline, one end of the junction differs, possibly owing to a read error. The rearrangement links TRBV2 to TRBJ1-5, with D perhaps matching TRBD1 (5 bases). The CDR3 length is 13 residues. The germline CDR1 and CDR2 sequences are SNHLY and FYNNEI. This CDR3 reads CATSVRGRQPQHF. The CDR3, as DNA: TGTGCCACCAGTGTCCGGGGGAGACAGCCCCAGCATTTT.

The genes are TRBV3-1 (or the pseudogene TRBV3-2) and TRBJ2-7, with D tentatively TRBD1 (6 bases). V lost 8 bases and J 4 bases, leaving 18 bases between the germline ends. Germline CDR1 reads LGHDT; CDR2 reads YNNKEL (reference sequence). The length of the CDR3 is 14 residues. The CDR3 DNA follows: TGTGCCAGCTCTAAGGACAGCCGTCGGTACGAGCAGTACTTC. It encodes CASSKDSRRYEQYF.

This chain joins TRBV27 and TRBJ2-1; 11 bases match TRBD2. This CDR3 is built from 16 residues. The V gene end was trimmed by 2 bases and the J gene end by 8 bases; junction bases not matched to a gene: 8. Per the germline V gene, CDR1 is MNHEY and CDR2 is SMNVEV (reference sequence). CDR3 sequence (DNA): TGTGCCAGCAGTTTAGTAGCGGGAGGGCCCATGGATGAGCAGTTCTTC. Translation gives CASSLVAGGPMDEQFF.

The rearrangement joins TRBV7-9 to TRBJ1-1; D call uncertain. Between the trimmed V and J ends, which lost 5 bases and 1 base, there was a span of 14 bases. Per the germline V gene, CDR1 is SEHNR and CDR2 is FQNEAQ (reference sequence). The CDR3 consists of 15 residues. This CDR3 is CASSPWTGSNTEAFF. For the CDR3, the DNA is TGTGCCAGCAGCCCCTGGACGGGATCGAACACTGAAGCTTTCTTT.

The chain is built from TRBV15 and TRBJ2-5; D is uncertain. CDR1 LNHNV and CDR2 YYDKDF come from the germline V gene (reference sequence). Trimming pared 0 bases from V and 0 bases from J, leaving 5 bases between. The CDR3 sequence is 14 residues long. The CDR3 coding sequence is TGTGCCACCAGCAGAGACGCGGACCAAGAGACCCAGTACTTC. It translates to CATSRDADQETQYF.

The chain employs TRBV5-1 and TRBJ1-3; a possible D gene is TRBD1 (6 bases). The CDR3 spans 17 residues. Per germline, CDR1 SGHRS and CDR2 YFSETQ. The ends were cut back, 4 bases at V and 0 bases at J, with 17 bases in the middle. CDR3 loop: CASSKQGGGGSGNTIYF. The CDR3 bases are TGCGCCAGCAGCAAACAGGGAGGAGGGGGCTCTGGAAACACCATATATTTT.

The chain links TRBV2 to TRBJ1-3; 10 bases are a match to TRBD1. Germline V gene lookup returns CDR1 SNHLY and CDR2 FYNNEI. This CDR3 has 16 amino acids. With V trimmed by 5 bases and J by 4 bases, 8 bases remained unmatched. DNA of the CDR3: TGTGCCAGCAGTTCCGGGACAGGGGATATGGGAAACACCATATATTTT. Its translation: CASSSGTGDMGNTIYF. The entire variable domain, with the rest obtained from reference TRBV2 and TRBJ1-3, is as follows: EPEVTQTPSHQVTQMGQEVILRCVPISNHLYFYWYRQILGQKVEFLVSFYNNEISEKSEIFDDQFSVERPDGSNFTLKIRSTKLEDSAMYFCASSSGTGDMGNTIYFGEGSWLTVV.

This sequence joins TRBV5-6 and TRBJ1-1; D gene unclear. Germline V CDR1 and CDR2: SGHDT, YYEEEE. Between the trimmed V and J ends, which lost 4 bases and 1 base, there was a span of 14 bases. The CDR3 length is 15 residues. CDR3 sequence: CASSLRVLRNTEAFF. In nucleotides, the CDR3 is TGTGCCAGCAGCCTAAGGGTTCTGAGGAACACTGAAGCTTTCTTT.